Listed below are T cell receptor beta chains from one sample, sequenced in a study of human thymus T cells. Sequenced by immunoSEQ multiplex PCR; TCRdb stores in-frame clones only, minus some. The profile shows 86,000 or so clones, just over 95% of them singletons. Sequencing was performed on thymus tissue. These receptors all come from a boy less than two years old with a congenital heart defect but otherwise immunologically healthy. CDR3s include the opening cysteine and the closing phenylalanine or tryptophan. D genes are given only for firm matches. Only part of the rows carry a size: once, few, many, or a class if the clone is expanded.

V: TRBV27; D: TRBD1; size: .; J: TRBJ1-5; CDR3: CASSWKDRELNSNQPQHF; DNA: TGTGCCAGCAGTTGGAAAGACAGGGAACTTAATAGCAATCAGCCCCAGCATTTT
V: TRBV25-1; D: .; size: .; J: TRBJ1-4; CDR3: CASSETPPRATNEKLFF; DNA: TGTGCCAGCAGTGAAACCCCCCCCCGGGCAACTAATGAAAAACTGTTTTTT
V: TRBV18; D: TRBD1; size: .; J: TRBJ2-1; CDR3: CASSPWTGKFFDEQFF; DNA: TGTGCCAGCTCACCCTGGACAGGGAAATTCTTCGATGAGCAGTTCTTC
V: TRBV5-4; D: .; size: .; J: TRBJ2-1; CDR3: CASSLEPNEQFF; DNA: TGTGCCAGCAGCTTGGAGCCCAATGAGCAGTTCTTC
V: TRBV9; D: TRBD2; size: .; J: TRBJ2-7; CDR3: CASSVGPGRGEDEQYF; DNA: TGTGCCAGCAGCGTAGGCCCCGGGAGGGGGGAAGACGAGCAGTACTTC
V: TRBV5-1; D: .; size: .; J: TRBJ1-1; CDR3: CASSRTRGGTEAFF; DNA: TGCGCCAGCAGCCGCACTAGGGGAGGCACTGAAGCTTTCTTT
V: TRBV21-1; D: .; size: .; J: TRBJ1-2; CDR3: CASSPEWQGGLLGYTF; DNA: TGTGCCAGCAGCCCAGAATGGCAGGGAGGCCTTTTAGGCTACACCTTC
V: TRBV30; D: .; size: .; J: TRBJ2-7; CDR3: CAWSFSGGWGQYF; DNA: TGTGCCTGGAGTTTTTCCGGGGGCTGGGGGCAGTACTTC
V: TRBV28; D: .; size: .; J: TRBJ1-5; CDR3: CASSIQTPRTSRRSIYSNQPQHF; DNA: TGTGCCAGCAGCATCCAAACTCCCCGTACGTCCCGTAGATCTATCTATAGCAATCAGCCCCAGCATTTT
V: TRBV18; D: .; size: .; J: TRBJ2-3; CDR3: CASSPDSGPDTQYF; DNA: TGTGCCAGCTCACCCGACAGCGGGCCAGATACGCAGTATTTT
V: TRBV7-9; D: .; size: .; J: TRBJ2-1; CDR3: CASSLRTPISYNEQFF; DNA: TGTGCCAGCAGCTTAAGGACCCCAATTTCTTACAATGAGCAGTTCTTC
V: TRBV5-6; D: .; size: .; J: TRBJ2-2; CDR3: CASSLAIRLGNTGELFF; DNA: TGTGCCAGCAGCTTGGCCATCAGACTTGGGAACACCGGGGAGCTGTTTTTT
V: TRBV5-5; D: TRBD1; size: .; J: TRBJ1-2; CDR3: CASSLADRGYGYTF; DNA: TGTGCCAGCAGCCTCGCCGACAGGGGCTATGGCTACACCTTC
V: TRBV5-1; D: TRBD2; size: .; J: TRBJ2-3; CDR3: CASSLRLAGGDTQYF; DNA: TGCGCCAGCAGCTTGCGACTAGCGGGAGGAGATACGCAGTATTTT
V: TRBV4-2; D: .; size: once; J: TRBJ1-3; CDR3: CASSQPELTGPPGNTIYF; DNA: TGTGCCAGCAGCCAACCAGAACTGACAGGCCCTCCTGGAAACACCATATATTTT
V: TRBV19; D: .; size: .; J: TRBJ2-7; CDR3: CASSKGGSGYEQYF; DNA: TGTGCCAGTAGTAAAGGGGGATCCGGTTACGAGCAGTACTTC
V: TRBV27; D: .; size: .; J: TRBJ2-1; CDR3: CASSDRDRSTNEQFF; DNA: TGTGCCAGCAGTGACCGCGACAGGAGTACCAATGAGCAGTTCTTC
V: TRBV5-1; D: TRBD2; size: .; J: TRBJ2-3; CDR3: CASSLATASGDPSTDTQYF; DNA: TGCGCCAGCAGCTTGGCAACGGCTAGCGGGGACCCTAGCACAGATACGCAGTATTTT
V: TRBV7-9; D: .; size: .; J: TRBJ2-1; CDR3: CASSLYGDCNEQFF; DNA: TGTGCCAGCAGCTTATACGGGGACTGCAATGAGCAGTTCTTC
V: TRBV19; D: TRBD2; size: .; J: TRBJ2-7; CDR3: CASSIGLVGRREQYF; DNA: TGTGCCAGTAGTATCGGACTAGTCGGTCGCCGCGAGCAGTACTTC
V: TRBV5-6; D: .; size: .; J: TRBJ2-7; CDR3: CASSGDPIRGQYF; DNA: TGTGCCAGCAGCGGGGACCCAATACGGGGGCAGTACTTC
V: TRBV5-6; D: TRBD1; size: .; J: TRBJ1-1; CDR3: CASSLGRGLVATEAFF; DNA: TGTGCCAGCAGCTTAGGCAGGGGGCTAGTCGCCACTGAAGCTTTCTTT
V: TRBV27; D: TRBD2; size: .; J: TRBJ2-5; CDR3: CASSLRRLAGVGETQYF; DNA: TGTGCCAGCAGTTTAAGACGACTAGCGGGAGTTGGGGAGACCCAGTACTTC
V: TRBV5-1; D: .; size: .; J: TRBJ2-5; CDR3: CASSFKIPLQETQYF; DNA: TGCGCCAGCAGCTTCAAGATACCTTTACAAGAGACCCAGTACTTC
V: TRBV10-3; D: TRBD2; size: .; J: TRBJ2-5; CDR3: CAISLAGGQETQYF; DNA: TGTGCCATCAGTCTAGCGGGGGGGCAAGAGACCCAGTACTTC
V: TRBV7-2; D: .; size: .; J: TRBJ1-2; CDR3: CASSPSPREGNGYTF; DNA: TGTGCCAGCAGCCCTTCGCCCCGTGAAGGGAATGGCTACACCTTC
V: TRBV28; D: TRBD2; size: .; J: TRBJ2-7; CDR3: CASSFGLAGDEQYF; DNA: TGTGCCAGCAGTTTCGGACTAGCGGGGGATGAGCAGTACTTC
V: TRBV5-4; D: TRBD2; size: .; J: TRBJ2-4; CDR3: CASSPGLAGALAKNIQYF; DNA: TGTGCCAGCAGCCCAGGACTAGCGGGGGCTCTAGCCAAAAACATTCAGTACTTC
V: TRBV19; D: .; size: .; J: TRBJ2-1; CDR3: CASSTLVSLGSNEQFF; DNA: TGTGCCAGTAGTACCCTCGTCTCGCTAGGGAGCAATGAGCAGTTCTTC
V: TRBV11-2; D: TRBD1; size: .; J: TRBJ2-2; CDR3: CASRRVGTGPRELFF; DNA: TGTGCCAGCAGGCGAGTTGGGACAGGTCCACGGGAGCTGTTTTTT
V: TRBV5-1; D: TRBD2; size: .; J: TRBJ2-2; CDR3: CASSLVAGANTGELFF; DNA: TGCGCCAGCAGCTTGGTGGCGGGAGCGAACACCGGGGAGCTGTTTTTT
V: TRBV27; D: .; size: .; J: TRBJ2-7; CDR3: CASSSSGTPTLPPSYEQYF; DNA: TGTGCCAGCAGTTCTTCCGGGACTCCCACATTGCCCCCCTCCTACGAGCAGTACTTC
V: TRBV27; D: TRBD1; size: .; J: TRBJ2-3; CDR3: CASSLTGTGGDTQYF; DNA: TGTGCCAGCAGTTTGACCGGGACAGGGGGCGATACGCAGTATTTT